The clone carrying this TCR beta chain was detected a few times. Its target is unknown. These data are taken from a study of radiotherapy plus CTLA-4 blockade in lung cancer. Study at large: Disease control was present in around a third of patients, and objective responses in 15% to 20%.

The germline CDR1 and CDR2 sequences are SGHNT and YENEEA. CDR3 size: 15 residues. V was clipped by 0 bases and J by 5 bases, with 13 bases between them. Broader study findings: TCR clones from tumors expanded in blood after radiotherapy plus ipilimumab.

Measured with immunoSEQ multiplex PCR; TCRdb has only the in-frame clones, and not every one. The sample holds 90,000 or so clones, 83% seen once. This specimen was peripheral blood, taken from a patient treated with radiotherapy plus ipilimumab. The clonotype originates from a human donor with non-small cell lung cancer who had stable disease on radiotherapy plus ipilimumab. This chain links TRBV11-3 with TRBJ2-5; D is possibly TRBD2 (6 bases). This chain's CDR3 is CASSLDGARGETQYF. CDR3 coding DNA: TGTGCCAGCAGCTTAGATGGGGCCCGGGGGGAGACCCAGTACTTC. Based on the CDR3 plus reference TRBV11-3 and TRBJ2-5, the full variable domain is EAGVVQSPRYKIIEKKQPVAFWCNPISGHNTLYWYLQNLGQGPELLIRYENEEAVDDSQLPKDRFSAERLKGVDSTLKIQPAELGDSAVYLCASSLDGARGETQYFGPGTRLLVL.